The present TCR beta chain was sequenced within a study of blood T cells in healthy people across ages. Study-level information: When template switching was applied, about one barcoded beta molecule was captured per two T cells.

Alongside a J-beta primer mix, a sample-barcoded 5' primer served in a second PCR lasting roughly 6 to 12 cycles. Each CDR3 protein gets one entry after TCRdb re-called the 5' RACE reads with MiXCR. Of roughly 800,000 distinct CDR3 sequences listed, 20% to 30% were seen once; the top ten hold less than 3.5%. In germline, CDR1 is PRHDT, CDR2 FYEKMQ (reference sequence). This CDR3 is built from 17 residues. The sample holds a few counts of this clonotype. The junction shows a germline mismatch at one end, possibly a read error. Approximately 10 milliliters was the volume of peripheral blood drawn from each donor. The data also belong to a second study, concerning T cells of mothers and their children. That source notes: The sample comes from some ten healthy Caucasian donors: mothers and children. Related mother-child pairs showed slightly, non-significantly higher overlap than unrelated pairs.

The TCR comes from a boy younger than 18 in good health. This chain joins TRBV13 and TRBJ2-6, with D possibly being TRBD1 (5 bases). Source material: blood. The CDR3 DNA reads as TGTGCCAGCAGCTCCGGGCACGGGTACTCTGGGGCCAACGTCCTGATTTTC. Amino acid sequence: CASSSGHGYSGANVLIF.